This passage covers 14 T cell receptor beta chains from one sample sequenced in a study of STAT5B mutations in CD4+ large granular lymphocyte leukemia. The repertoire was sequenced with immunoSEQ multiplex PCR; TCRdb's copy has only in-frame clones and lacks some. Among roughly 30,000 clones listed, around three quarters were seen once. The source material was CD4+ T cells from blood buffy coats. These receptors originate from a human donor in good health.

The V call is TRBV5-1, the J call TRBJ1-1, with a tentative D call TRBD1 (5 bases). The germline gives CDR1 SGHRS, CDR2 YFSETQ. The V end lost 3 bases, the J end lost 3 bases, and 12 bases lay between the germline ends. CDR3 length: 14 residues. The CDR3 sequence: CASSSLQDYTEAFF. The CDR3 DNA sequence: TGCGCCAGCAGCTCACTACAGGATTACACTGAAGCTTTCTTT.

The chain recombines TRBV7-2 with TRBJ2-6; D is uncertain. Per the germline V gene, CDR1 is SGHTA and CDR2 is FQGNSA. This CDR3 is 15 amino acids long. V shed 2 bases and J shed 0 bases, with 5 bases lying between them. DNA of the CDR3: TGTGCCAGCAGCTTACGTTTCTCTGGGGCCAACGTCCTGACTTTC. Protein sequence: CASSLRFSGANVLTF.

The gene calls are TRBV2 and TRBJ1-5, with D possibly TRBD1 on 5 matching bases. The CDR3 loop spans 15 amino acids. CDR1 SNHLY and CDR2 FYNNEI come from the germline V gene. V dropped 8 bases and J dropped 2 bases, with 16 bases sitting between them. The CDR3 protein is CASCWGFGGNQPQHF. The CDR3 DNA follows: TGTGCCAGCTGTTGGGGGTTCGGGGGCAATCAGCCCCAGCATTTT.

The J gene is TRBJ1-5, the V gene TRBV9; maybe TRBD1 (6 bases). V lost 3 bases and J 5 bases, leaving 12 bases between the germline ends. Germline values: CDR1 SGDLS, CDR2 YYNGEE. CDR3 length equals 14 residues. The CDR3 nucleotides are TGTGCCAGCAGCGCCTCACAGGGATATCAGCCCCAGCATTTT. Amino acids: CASSASQGYQPQHF.

The chain uses TRBV2 and TRBJ1-1; TRBD1 might be the D (6 bases). The V gene's germline CDR1 is SNHLY and CDR2 FYNNEI. This CDR3 is 12 amino acids long. In nucleotides, the CDR3 is TGTGCTAAAGGACAGCTGAACACTGAAGCTTTCTTT. Protein sequence: CAKGQLNTEAFF.

The chain is built from TRBV9 and TRBJ1-2, with D unresolved. The V and J ends lost 3 bases and 4 bases respectively, with 7 bases between them. The CDR3 has 12 residues. Germline CDR1 reads SGDLS; CDR2 reads YYNGEE. As DNA, the CDR3 is TGTGCCAGCAGCGACGGGTTCTATGGCTACACCTTC. Translated, it gives CASSDGFYGYTF.

This chain uses TRBV7-2 with TRBJ2-7, with D uncertain. Trimming shortened V by 1 base and J by 4 bases, and 8 bases separated the two germline ends. Germline V gene lookup returns CDR1 SGHTA and CDR2 FQGNSA. The CDR3 is 13 amino acids. The CDR3 DNA is TGTGCCAGCAGCTTAGGTTCCGGGTACGAGCAGTACTTC. This codes for CASSLGSGYEQYF.

V usage is TRBV7-2 and J usage is TRBJ2-4, with D perhaps given as TRBD1 or TRBD2 (5 bases each). Germline V lookup: CDR1 SGHTA, CDR2 FQGNSA. The CDR3 spans 16 residues. Trimming shortened V by 0 bases and J by 6 bases, and 15 bases separated the two germline ends. The CDR3 region is CASSLAGTLGGNIQYF. The CDR3 nucleotides are TGTGCCAGCAGCTTAGCAGGGACCCTTGGAGGAAACATTCAGTACTTC.

The chain has TRBV7-9 and TRBJ2-5; 9 nucleotides agree with TRBD2. TRBJ2-7 explains the end of the DNA better; the J call may be wrong. CDR1 is SEHNR and CDR2 is FQNEAQ in the germline V gene (reference sequence). This CDR3 comprises 14 residues. CDR3 loop: CASSAGGYSYEQYF. For the CDR3, the DNA is TGTGCCAGCAGCGCGGGGGGGTACTCCTACGAGCAGTACTTC.

This rearrangement joins TRBV30 to TRBJ1-1; D call uncertain. The CDR3 totals 15 residues. CDR1 is GTSNPN and CDR2 is SVGIG in the germline V gene (reference sequence). V gave up 2 bases and J gave up 1 base, with 14 bases separating them. In DNA, the CDR3 is TGTGCCTGGAGTAAAGGATTAATGGGGAACACTGAAGCTTTCTTT. This gives the protein CAWSKGLMGNTEAFF. The whole variable domain, filled in from reference TRBV30 and TRBJ1-1, reads SQTIHQWPATLVQPVGSPLSLECTVEGTSNPNLYWYRQAAGRGLQLLFYSVGIGQISSEVPQNLSASRPQDRQFILSSKKLLLSDSGFYLCAWSKGLMGNTEAFFGQGTRLTVV.

This clone was counted a few times. The chain is built from TRBV7-9 and TRBJ2-7; TRBD1 agrees at 9 bases. CDR1 and CDR2 (germline): SEHNR, FQNEAQ (reference sequence). The CDR3 is made up of 15 amino acids. J was trimmed by 3 bases and V by 5 bases; bases with no gene match: 8. The CDR3 here is CASSLTGTGIYEQYF. CDR3 nucleotides: TGTGCCAGCAGCCTGACCGGGACAGGGATCTACGAGCAGTACTTC.

This chain joins TRBV7-9 and TRBJ2-2; 7 positions agree with TRBD2. The CDR3 has 16 residues. With V trimmed by 5 bases and J by 0 bases, 6 bases remained unmatched. Germline CDR1 is SEHNR and CDR2 is FQNEAQ (reference sequence). CDR3 region: CASSPPGRSNTGELFF. The CDR3 DNA is TGTGCCAGCAGCCCACCCGGGAGGTCGAACACCGGGGAGCTGTTTTTT.

The gene calls are TRBV7-9 and TRBJ1-2; 8 bases are a match to TRBD1. This CDR3 has 11 residues. Germline CDR1 reads SEHNR; CDR2 reads FQNEAQ (reference sequence). Trimming removed 8 bases from V and 8 bases from J; junction bases left unmatched: 4. CDR3 in amino acids: CASGTGGGYTF. Written as DNA, the CDR3 is TGTGCCAGCGGGACAGGAGGGGGCTACACCTTC. The full variable domain, rest sourced from reference TRBV7-9 and TRBJ1-2, is DTGVSQNPRHKITKRGQNVTFRCDPISEHNRLYWYRQTLGQGPEFLTYFQNEAQLEKSRLLSDRFSAERPKGSFSTLEIQRTEQGDSAMYLCASGTGGGYTFGSGTRLTVV.

Remarks on this clone: One end of the junction is discordant with germline, which a read error may explain. The chain carries TRBV7-2 and TRBJ2-3; TRBD1 matches at 8 bases. The germline V gene has CDR1 SGHTA and CDR2 FQGNSA. The CDR3 totals 15 residues. This CDR3 is CASGFGTGSTDTQYF. CDR3 DNA: TGTGCCAGCGGCTTTGGGACAGGCAGCACAGATACGCAGTATTTT.